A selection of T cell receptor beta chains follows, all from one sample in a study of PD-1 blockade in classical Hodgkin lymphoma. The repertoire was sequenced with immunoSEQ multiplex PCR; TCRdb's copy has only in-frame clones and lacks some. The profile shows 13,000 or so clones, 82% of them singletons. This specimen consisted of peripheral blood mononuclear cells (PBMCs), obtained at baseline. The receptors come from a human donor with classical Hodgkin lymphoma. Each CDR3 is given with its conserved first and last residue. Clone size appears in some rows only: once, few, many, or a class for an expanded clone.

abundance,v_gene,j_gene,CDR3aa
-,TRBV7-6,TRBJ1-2,CASSPYIALQGFRGYTF
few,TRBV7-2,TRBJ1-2,CASSGWTSYGYTF
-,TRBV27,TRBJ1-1,CASSLSGGTEAFF
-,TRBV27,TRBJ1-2,CASKPWKGKPFHYGYTF
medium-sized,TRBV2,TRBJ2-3,CASSVSSGGTADTQYF
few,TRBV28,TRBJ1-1,CASSFDNTEAFF
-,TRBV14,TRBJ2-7,CASSLTGYEQYF
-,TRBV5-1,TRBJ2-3,CASSPGRQTGADTQYF
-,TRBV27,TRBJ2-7,CASTGGSDEQYF
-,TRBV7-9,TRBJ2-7,CASSLPYGLYEQYF
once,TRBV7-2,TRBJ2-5,CASSSKGQGWETQYF
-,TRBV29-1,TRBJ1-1,CSVDGAPNTEAFF
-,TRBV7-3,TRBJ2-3,CASGRRGSATDTQYF
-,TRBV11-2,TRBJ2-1,CASSPNSGQASDEQFF
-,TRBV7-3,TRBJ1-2,CASSLMVQGTGLVTF
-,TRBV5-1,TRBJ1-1,CASSFTGTSGTEAFF
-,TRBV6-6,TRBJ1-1,CASSYLFQMKAFF
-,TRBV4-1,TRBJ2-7,CASSQAGLADTYEQYF
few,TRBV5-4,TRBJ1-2,CASSLEYYGYTF
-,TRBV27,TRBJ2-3,CASSRSTDTQYF
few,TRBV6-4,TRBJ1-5,CASAGQYSNQPQHF
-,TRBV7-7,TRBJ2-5,CASSLSGSGETQYF